This entry lists 27 T cell receptor beta chains sequenced from one sample in a study of sequential checkpoint blockade in melanoma. Treatment described: randomized to nivolumab then ipilimumab (arm A) or the reverse (arm B). Generated by immunoSEQ multiplex PCR, the TCRdb table keeps only in-frame clones and is missing some. The profile shows about 25,000 clones, 60% to 80% of them singletons. The specimen was CD8+ T cells sorted from blood (inferred from file names), collected from a patient given nivolumab and ipilimumab in sequence. Receptors originate from a human donor with melanoma.

The V and J genes are TRBV2 and TRBJ1-2, with D hard to call. Trimming shortened V by 6 bases and J by 4 bases, and 12 bases separated the two germline ends. The germline gives CDR1 SNHLY, CDR2 FYNNEI. The CDR3 loop spans 13 amino acids. In DNA, the CDR3 is TGTGCCAGCAGGAGCTTTGGAGGCTATGGCTACACCTTC. Residues: CASRSFGGYGYTF.

V and J are TRBV7-3 and TRBJ2-1; D might be TRBD2 (5 bases). Trimming took off 5 bases at V and 5 bases at J, with 13 bases between the two ends. Germline V gene sequence: CDR1 SGHTA, CDR2 FQGTGA. The CDR3 extends over 14 amino acids. For the CDR3, the DNA is TGTGCCAGCAGCGCGTACCGGGAAGACAATGAGCAGTTCTTC. Translation gives CASSAYREDNEQFF.

The genes are TRBV27 and TRBJ2-7, with D possibly TRBD1 on 6 matching bases. V was pared by 1 base and J by 1 base, with 8 bases between. The V gene's germline CDR1 is MNHEY and CDR2 SMNVEV (reference sequence). The CDR3 extends over 14 amino acids. CDR3 amino acids: CASSLLDSSYEQYF. As DNA, the CDR3 is TGTGCCAGCAGTTTATTGGACAGTTCCTACGAGCAGTACTTC.

The rearrangement uses TRBV4-2 and TRBJ2-7; D unresolved. Trimming removed 0 bases from V and 3 bases from J, with 12 bases in between. This CDR3 spans 15 amino acids. CDR1 is LGHNA and CDR2 is YNFKEQ in the germline V gene. The CDR3 loop is CASSQDRNTNYEQYF. The CDR3 region has the DNA TGTGCCAGCAGCCAAGATCGAAACACTAACTACGAGCAGTACTTC.

The gene calls are TRBV4-3 and TRBJ2-3; no reliable D call. V lost 1 base and J lost 6, with 5 bases in between. This CDR3 comprises 12 residues. Per the germline V gene, CDR1 is LGHNA and CDR2 is YSLEER. The CDR3 is CASSQGADTQYF. Written as DNA, the CDR3 is TGCGCCAGCAGCCAAGGGGCGGATACGCAGTATTTT.

V and J are TRBV5-4 and TRBJ2-7; D unclear. The CDR3 consists of 14 residues. Trimming stripped 4 bases from V and 2 bases from J, with 13 bases between. Germline-derived CDR1 and CDR2 are SGHNT and YYREEE (reference sequence). For the CDR3, the DNA is TGTGCCAGCAGCCGAGAGGAGTTACCCTACGAGCAGTACTTC. It specifies CASSREELPYEQYF.

This chain uses TRBV19 with TRBJ2-7; 8 nucleotides match TRBD1. V was clipped by 3 bases and J by 5 bases; unmatched bases: 3. There are 13 residues in the CDR3. The V gene's germline CDR1 is LNHDA and CDR2 SQIVND (reference sequence). The CDR3 is CASSMDRANEQYF. The CDR3 DNA reads as TGTGCCAGTAGTATGGACAGGGCCAACGAGCAGTACTTC.

The chain couples TRBV11-2 to TRBJ2-7; 8 bases fit TRBD2. CDR1 and CDR2 from the germline V gene are SGHAT and FQNNGV. V was pared by 3 bases and J by 4 bases, with 2 bases of the junction left unmatched. The length of the CDR3 is 13 residues. The CDR3 bases are TGTGCCAGCAGCTTCGGCGGGGGGTACGAGCAGTACTTC. Encoded protein: CASSFGGGYEQYF.

The J gene is TRBJ1-1, the V gene TRBV6-5, with TRBD1 identical over 7 bases. V trimming: 6 bases; J trimming: 3 bases; junction bases outside the gene matches: 7. There are 14 residues in the CDR3. Germline V gives CDR1 MNHEY, CDR2 SVGAGI. CDR3 nucleotide sequence: TGTGCCAGCAGCCCCGAGGGGGCCGACACTGAAGCTTTCTTT. It encodes CASSPEGADTEAFF.

V usage is TRBV29-1 and J usage is TRBJ2-1; a possible D gene is TRBD2 (5 bases). Per the germline V gene, CDR1 is SQVTM and CDR2 is ANQGSEA. CDR3 length: 11 amino acids. With 2 bases removed from V and 9 bases from J, the gap between germline ends came to 8 bases. CDR3 region: CSVEWRREQFF. In DNA form, the CDR3 reads TGCAGCGTTGAATGGAGGCGTGAGCAGTTCTTC.

The J gene is TRBJ2-7, the V gene TRBV5-1; 7 bases fit TRBD1. The ends lost 3 bases at V and 0 bases at J; junction bases unmatched: 3. This CDR3 has 14 amino acids. CDR1 and CDR2 from the germline V gene are SGHRS and YFSETQ. CDR3 in DNA: TGCGCCAGCAGCTCAGGGGGAGTCTCCTACGAGCAGTACTTC. It codes for CASSSGGVSYEQYF. Supplemented by reference TRBV5-1 and TRBJ2-7, the full variable domain reads KAGVTQTPRYLIKTRGQQVTLSCSPISGHRSVSWYQQTPGQGLQFLFEYFSETQRNKGNFPGRFSGRQFSNSRSEMNVSTLELGDSALYLCASSSGGVSYEQYFGPGTRLTVT.

This chain joins TRBV9 and TRBJ2-2; TRBD2 is a possible D gene (6 bases). This CDR3 spans 17 amino acids. Germline-derived CDR1 and CDR2 are SGDLS and YYNGEE. The V end was cut by 4 bases, the J end by 0 bases, with 16 bases between. The CDR3 sequence is CASSPSGEIANTGELFF. The CDR3 nucleotides read TGTGCCAGCAGCCCTTCGGGAGAGATCGCGAACACCGGGGAGCTGTTTTTT. Supplemented by reference TRBV9 and TRBJ2-2, the full variable domain reads DSGVTQTPKHLITATGQRVTLRCSPRSGDLSVYWYQQSLDQGLQFLIQYYNGEERAKGNILERFSAQQFPDLHSELNLSSLELGDSALYFCASSPSGEIANTGELFFGEGSRLTVL.

This clone was counted only a few times. The genes are TRBV7-9 and TRBJ2-5; possible D gene TRBD1, 6 bases. Germline V gene lookup returns CDR1 SEHNR and CDR2 FQNEAQ (reference sequence). Trimming removed 5 bases at V and 2 bases at J, with 12 bases between. The CDR3 has 14 amino acids. The chain's CDR3 is CASSLDRKQETQYF. For the CDR3, the DNA is TGTGCCAGCAGCCTAGACAGGAAACAAGAGACCCAGTACTTC. Using reference TRBV7-9 and TRBJ2-5 for the parts outside the CDR3, the full variable domain is DTGVSQNPRHKITKRGQNVTFRCDPISEHNRLYWYRQTLGQGPEFLTYFQNEAQLEKSRLLSDRFSAERPKGSFSTLEIQRTEQGDSAMYLCASSLDRKQETQYFGPGTRLLVL.

The V call is TRBV27, the J call TRBJ2-2; maybe TRBD1 (6 bases). V was trimmed by 3 bases and J by 5 bases, leaving 13 bases between them. Germline V CDR1 and CDR2: MNHEY, SMNVEV (reference sequence). This CDR3 has 15 residues. The CDR3 spells CASSFGPGVTGELFF. CDR3 DNA: TGTGCCAGCAGTTTCGGACCAGGGGTTACCGGGGAGCTGTTTTTT.

Only one count was recorded for this clone. V and J are TRBV27 and TRBJ1-1; 9 bases are shared with TRBD1. Germline lookup yields CDR1 MNHEY and CDR2 SMNVEV (reference sequence). This CDR3 is 16 amino acids long. Trimming at V came to 4 bases and at J to 1 base, leaving 7 bases not matched to a gene. The CDR3 loop is CASSSFETGGNTEAFF. As DNA, the CDR3 is TGTGCCAGCAGTTCCTTTGAGACAGGGGGGAACACTGAAGCTTTCTTT.

The gene calls are TRBV15 and TRBJ1-1; possibly TRBD1 for D (6 bases). Trimming stripped 3 bases from V and 6 bases from J, with 14 bases between. Germline CDR1 and CDR2: LNHNV and YYDKDF (reference sequence). The CDR3 runs to 14 residues. The CDR3 DNA reads as TGTGCCACCAGCAGCAACAGGGAAAGCGCTGAAGCTTTCTTT. Its translation: CATSSNRESAEAFF. The full variable domain, its missing parts supplied by reference TRBV15 and TRBJ1-1, is DAMVIQNPRYQVTQFGKPVTLSCSQTLNHNVMYWYQQKSSQAPKLLFHYYDKDFNNEADTPDNFQSRRPNTSFCFLDIRSPGLGDTAMYLCATSSNRESAEAFFGQGTRLTVV.

The chain employs TRBV4-2 and TRBJ2-3; possibly TRBD1 for D (7 bases). Germline V gene data show CDR1 as LGHNA and CDR2 as YNFKEQ. This CDR3 spans 18 amino acids. The V and J ends lost 0 bases and 1 base respectively, with 17 bases between them. The CDR3 region is CASSQEGGGYRGTDTQYF. In DNA form, the CDR3 reads TGTGCCAGCAGCCAAGAAGGAGGGGGCTATCGTGGCACAGATACGCAGTATTTT.

This rearrangement joins TRBV4-2 to TRBJ1-5, with a tentative D call TRBD1 (5 bases). This CDR3 is built from 16 residues. CDR1 and CDR2 from the germline V gene are LGHNA and YNFKEQ. Trimming took 4 bases from V and 1 from J, leaving 14 bases between them. The CDR3 here is CASSLRDSGSNQPQHF. CDR3 bases: TGTGCCAGCAGCCTACGGGACTCAGGGAGCAATCAGCCCCAGCATTTT.

This clone was seen once. The rearrangement joins TRBV6-1 to TRBJ1-6; 7 bases match TRBD1. J was trimmed by 7 bases and V by 3 bases; bases with no gene match: 6. The CDR3 is 15 amino acids. Germline CDR1 MNHNS, CDR2 SASEGT. CDR3 sequence reads: CASSDNRDRNSPLHF. CDR3 DNA: TGTGCCAGCAGTGACAACCGGGACAGAAATTCACCCCTCCACTTT.

The chain carries TRBV7-9 and TRBJ1-3, with D tentatively TRBD1 (6 bases). Germline lookup yields CDR1 SEHNR and CDR2 FQNEAQ (reference sequence). V lost 6 bases and J 0 bases, leaving 12 bases between the germline ends. This CDR3 is 15 amino acids long. This CDR3 is CASSPTGSSGNTIYF. CDR3 bases: TGTGCCAGCAGTCCCACAGGGAGCTCTGGAAACACCATATATTTT.

This chain uses TRBV6-6 with TRBJ2-7, with D possibly TRBD1 on 6 matching bases. Germline V gives CDR1 MNHNY, CDR2 SVGAGI (reference sequence). The germline V and J ends were trimmed by 2 bases and 4 bases, with 12 bases remaining between them. The CDR3 totals 14 residues. The CDR3, as DNA: TGTGCCAGCAGTTACGGGGGCACAGGTTACGAGCAGTACTTC. Amino acid sequence: CASSYGGTGYEQYF.

The chain couples TRBV4-2 to TRBJ1-2; D gene unclear. Trimming removed 5 bases at V and 2 bases at J, with 9 bases between. The CDR3 covers 13 residues. Germline CDR1 is LGHNA and CDR2 is YNFKEQ. CDR3 bases: TGTGCCAGCAGCGGTGACATCAACTATGGCTACACCTTC. Protein: CASSGDINYGYTF.

J is TRBJ2-2 and V is TRBV28; D perhaps matches TRBD2 (5 bases). Trimming left V 7 bases short and J 2 bases short, with 11 bases between. The CDR3 spans 14 residues. The germline V gene encodes CDR1 MDHEN and CDR2 SYDVKM. CDR3 DNA: TGTGCCAGCACCGGGGTAGAAAACACCGGGGAGCTGTTTTTT. As protein: CASTGVENTGELFF.

The rearrangement joins TRBV12-5 to TRBJ1-5, with TRBD1 as a possible D gene (5 bases). The germline V gene encodes CDR1 LGHNT and CDR2 FRNRAP. The length of the CDR3 is 17 residues. The V end lost 3 bases, the J end lost 6 bases, and 21 bases lay between the germline ends. The CDR3 is CASGFTSPRRGRQPQHF. In nucleotides, the CDR3 is TGTGCTAGTGGTTTCACGTCCCCAAGAAGGGGCCGTCAGCCCCAGCATTTT.

The gene calls are TRBV7-6 and TRBJ2-7, with a possible D match to TRBD2 (7 bases). This CDR3 has 14 amino acids. Trimming cost V 1 base and J 2 bases, with 9 bases left between them. Germline V gene sequence: CDR1 SGHVS, CDR2 FNYEAQ. CDR3: CASSLEGGAYEQYF. The DNA for the CDR3 is TGTGCCAGCAGCTTAGAGGGGGGGGCCTACGAGCAGTACTTC.

The chain employs TRBV28 and TRBJ2-7; a possible D gene is TRBD1 (6 bases). V was clipped by 5 bases and J by 4 bases, with 15 bases between them. The V gene's germline CDR1 is MDHEN and CDR2 SYDVKM. The CDR3 runs to 14 residues. In DNA form, the CDR3 reads TGTGCCAGCAGTAATTACAGGGATCAGTACGAGCAGTACTTC. Its translation: CASSNYRDQYEQYF.

The J gene is TRBJ1-5, the V gene TRBV16; 7 bases match TRBD1. Germline V gives CDR1 KGHSY, CDR2 FQNENV. The CDR3 is made up of 15 amino acids. J lost 6 bases, V lost 4 bases, and 9 bases had no gene match. CDR3 nucleotides: TGTGCCAGCAGCCCGCGAGGGGGCATAAGTCAGCCCCAGCATTTT. It codes for CASSPRGGISQPQHF.